Listed here are 16 T cell receptor beta chains from one sample, sequenced in a study of OX40 agonist ivuxolimab in advanced cancers. Libraries were prepared by immunoSEQ multiplex PCR; TCRdb keeps only in-frame clonotypes and omits some of them. There are around 74,000 clones in the sample; under 95% occur only once, and approximately 11% lies in the top ten. Sequencing was performed on CD4+ or CD8+ T cells sorted from blood, taken in a trial of the OX40 agonist ivuxolimab. Receptors originate from an adult with an advanced solid tumor such as melanoma, head and neck, liver or kidney cancer.

V is TRBV27 and J is TRBJ2-3; 11 nucleotides match TRBD2. The ends lost 0 bases at V and 5 bases at J; junction bases unmatched: 7. This CDR3 is 17 amino acids long. Looked up from germline, CDR1 is MNHEY and CDR2 is SMNVEV (reference sequence). This CDR3 is CASSLSPSGGFGDTQYF. Here the CDR3 DNA reads TGTGCCAGCAGTTTATCCCCTAGCGGGGGGTTCGGAGATACGCAGTATTTT.

The chain has TRBV5-1 and TRBJ1-1, with 7 bases fitting TRBD1. Germline loops: CDR1 SGHRS, CDR2 YFSETQ. The junction had 4 bases not matched to a gene; V was cut back by 0 bases and J by 5 bases. CDR3 size: 14 residues. DNA for the CDR3: TGCGCCAGCAGCTTGGGACAGGGCGGTACTGAAGCTTTCTTT. This encodes CASSLGQGGTEAFF.

V and J are TRBV4-3 and TRBJ2-1; the D gene could be TRBD1 or TRBD2 (5 bases each). V was trimmed by 0 bases and J by 2 bases, leaving 11 bases between them. The CDR3 length is 16 residues. Germline V CDR1 and CDR2: LGHNA, YSLEER. CDR3 DNA sequence: TGCGCCAGCAGCCAAGACCCCCGGGACGCCTACAATGAGCAGTTCTTC. Its protein product is CASSQDPRDAYNEQFF.

The chain is built from TRBV5-1 and TRBJ2-7; 11 bases align to TRBD1. The J segment lost 4 bases and the V segment lost 4 bases, leaving 4 bases of the junction unmatched. Germline lookup yields CDR1 SGHRS and CDR2 YFSETQ. The CDR3 length is 14 residues. The CDR3 DNA reads as TGCGCCAGCAGCGGCGGGACAGGGGGGTACGAGCAGTACTTC. It specifies CASSGGTGGYEQYF.

The chain has TRBV19 and TRBJ1-2, with D unclear. This CDR3 region has 16 residues. Trimming left V 1 base short and J 1 base short, with 13 bases between. From germline, CDR1 is LNHDA and CDR2 SQIVND (reference sequence). CDR3 sequence reads: CASSIGLWTDNYGYTF. Written as DNA, the CDR3 is TGTGCCAGTAGTATAGGCCTCTGGACCGATAACTATGGCTACACCTTC.

This sequence joins TRBV11-2 and TRBJ2-7; possible D gene TRBD2, 5 bases. V was pared by 1 base and J by 6 bases, with 7 bases between. Germline V gene lookup returns CDR1 SGHAT and CDR2 FQNNGV. The CDR3 spans 12 residues. The CDR3 DNA follows: TGTGCCAGCAGCTTAGCGGGAAGCGAGCAGTACTTC. It codes for CASSLAGSEQYF. Using reference TRBV11-2 and TRBJ2-7 for the parts outside the CDR3, the full variable domain is EAGVAQSPRYKIIEKRQSVAFWCNPISGHATLYWYQQILGQGPKLLIQFQNNGVVDDSQLPKDRFSAERLKGVDSTLKIQPAKLEDSAVYLCASSLAGSEQYFGPGTRLTVT.

V usage is TRBV6-1 and J usage is TRBJ2-7; the match to TRBD1 covers 8 bases. The CDR3 is 15 amino acids. Germline CDR1 and CDR2: MNHNS and SASEGT. V was pared by 6 bases and J by 3 bases, with 10 bases of the junction left unmatched. Here the CDR3 DNA reads TGTGCCAGCAGGGAGGCCGGACAGGGTAACTACGAGCAGTACTTC. It translates to CASREAGQGNYEQYF.

The chain recombines TRBV5-6 with TRBJ2-7; 10 nucleotides align to TRBD2. After removal of 4 bases from V and 6 bases from J, the junction contained 13 bases not matched to a gene. In germline, CDR1 is SGHDT, CDR2 YYEEEE. The CDR3 extends over 16 amino acids. The CDR3 sequence is CASSPVELAGVGEQYF. The CDR3 coding sequence is TGTGCCAGCAGCCCCGTCGAGCTAGCGGGGGTGGGCGAGCAGTACTTC.

The genes are TRBV11-2 and TRBJ2-2; D remains unclear. The CDR3 length is 13 residues. CDR1 is SGHAT and CDR2 is FQNNGV in the germline V gene. Trimming shortened V by 5 bases and J by 3 bases, and 7 bases separated the two germline ends. Here the CDR3 DNA reads TGTGCCAGCAGCCGAGAATACACCGGGGAGCTGTTTTTT. This codes for CASSREYTGELFF. Drawing the rest from reference TRBV11-2 and TRBJ2-2, the complete variable domain is EAGVAQSPRYKIIEKRQSVAFWCNPISGHATLYWYQQILGQGPKLLIQFQNNGVVDDSQLPKDRFSAERLKGVDSTLKIQPAKLEDSAVYLCASSREYTGELFFGEGSRLTVL.

The chain carries TRBV19 and TRBJ1-1, with 9 bases identical to TRBD1. Germline CDR1 reads LNHDA; CDR2 reads SQIVND (reference sequence). The CDR3 spans 15 residues. The trim removed 3 bases at V and 8 bases at J, leaving 10 bases unmatched. This chain's CDR3 is CASSIAWDRVTEAFF. The CDR3 DNA reads TGTGCCAGTAGTATCGCGTGGGACAGGGTAACCGAAGCTTTCTTT.

The count of this clone is one. The V and J genes are TRBV7-6 and TRBJ2-5, with D possibly matching TRBD2 (5 bases). This CDR3 is built from 12 residues. Germline CDR1 and CDR2: SGHVS and FNYEAQ. With 6 bases removed from V and 5 bases from J, the gap between germline ends came to 10 bases. The CDR3 here is CASREVAETQYF. For the CDR3, the DNA is TGTGCCAGCAGAGAGGTAGCGGAGACCCAGTACTTC.

As regards this clone: The same CDR3 arises from other DNA sequences in this sample as well. The V and J genes are TRBV10-2 and TRBJ1-2; D is perhaps TRBD1 (5 bases). The CDR3 is 14 amino acids. Germline V lookup: CDR1 WSHSY, CDR2 SAAADI. V dropped 0 bases and J dropped 2 bases, with 7 bases sitting between them. The CDR3 is CASSESRGNYGYTF. CDR3 bases: TGCGCCAGCAGTGAGTCTCGGGGGAACTATGGCTACACCTTC.

This clone showed up just once. J is TRBJ2-2 and V is TRBV2; 8 nucleotides match TRBD2. V lost 6 bases to trimming and J lost 6 bases; unmatched junction nucleotides: 6. Germline assignment: CDR1 SNHLY and CDR2 FYNNEI. The CDR3 spans 14 residues. The CDR3 protein is CASRERGWAGELFF. CDR3 nucleotides: TGTGCCAGCAGGGAGCGGGGGTGGGCCGGGGAGCTGTTTTTT.

CDR3 in amino acids: CASSPSTEGETQYF. The DNA for the CDR3 is TGTGCCAGCAGCCCCTCGACCGAGGGGGAGACCCAGTACTTC. The genes are TRBV5-8 and TRBJ2-5, with D perhaps assigned TRBD1 or TRBD2 (5 bases each). CDR3 length equals 14 residues. Trimming pared 4 bases from V and 5 bases from J, leaving 15 bases between. Germline loops: CDR1 SGHTS, CDR2 YDEGEE. The whole variable domain, filled in from reference TRBV5-8 and TRBJ2-5, reads EAGVTQSPTHLIKTRGQQATLRCSPISGHTSVYWYQQALGLGLQFLLWYDEGEERNRGNFPPRFSGRQFPNYSSELNVNALELEDSALYLCASSPSTEGETQYFGPGTRLLVL.

V and J are TRBV9 and TRBJ2-4, with 9 positions matching TRBD1. V was clipped by 3 bases and J by 6 bases; unmatched bases: 4. CDR3 length equals 14 residues. Germline V gives CDR1 SGDLS, CDR2 YYNGEE. This chain's CDR3 is CASSGLDRGNIQYF. CDR3 in DNA: TGTGCCAGCAGCGGCTTGGACAGGGGAAACATTCAGTACTTC.

The chain combines TRBV5-4 with TRBJ1-1; D gene ambiguous. The CDR3 runs 13 residues. Germline lookup yields CDR1 SGHNT and CDR2 YYREEE (reference sequence). The V gene lost 5 bases and the J gene lost 0 bases, with 8 bases spanning the gap. Here the CDR3 DNA reads TGTGCCAGCAGAGAAGGAATGAACACTGAAGCTTTCTTT. Protein product: CASREGMNTEAFF.